One and the same sample provided the 20 T cell receptor beta chains below, sequenced in a study of cytomegalovirus exposure and HLA in healthy donors. Both 60 Vbeta primers and 13 Jbeta primers went into the PCR. Using immunoSEQ multiplex PCR, the repertoire was profiled, and TCRdb retains in-frame clones only, with some absent. Of 200,000 to 250,000 clones detected, about 81% appear once; the ten largest clones hold 5.4%. The specimen was PBMCs. Receptor source: a woman in her thirties or forties in good health and CMV-seropositive.

V usage is TRBV11-2 and J usage is TRBJ2-2; possible D gene TRBD2, 5 bases. CDR3 length: 14 amino acids. V lost 3 bases and J lost 3, with 8 bases in between. Looked up from germline, CDR1 is SGHAT and CDR2 is FQNNGV. The CDR3, as DNA: TGTGCCAGCAGCTTCGGAGGAGACACCGGGGAGCTGTTTTTT. Its protein is CASSFGGDTGELFF.

V and J are TRBV7-9 and TRBJ2-5, with D perhaps TRBD2 (5 bases). V was cut by 3 bases and J by 5 bases, with 16 bases left in between. Germline CDR1 and CDR2: SEHNR and FQNEAQ (reference sequence). CDR3 length: 15 residues. The CDR3 loop is CASSFPGWERETQYF. CDR3 DNA: TGTGCCAGCAGCTTCCCGGGCTGGGAGCGGGAGACCCAGTACTTC.

As for this clone: A read error may account for a junction end that differs from germline. The rearrangement uses TRBV7-9 and TRBJ2-1; TRBD2 matches at 11 bases. CDR3 size: 17 residues. Germline V gene sequence: CDR1 SEHNR, CDR2 FQNEAQ (reference sequence). CDR3 nucleotide sequence: TGTTCCAGCAGCACCACCTCTACTAGCGGGAGAACGAATGAGCAGTTCTTC. This translates into CSSSTTSTSGRTNEQFF.

The V gene is TRBV11-1, the J gene TRBJ2-3; D not resolved. CDR3 length equals 12 residues. Germline V gene data show CDR1 as SGHAT and CDR2 as FQDESV (reference sequence). Trimming pared 4 bases from V and 2 bases from J, leaving 4 bases between. The CDR3 DNA is TGTGCCAGCAGCTCGTACACAGATACGCAGTATTTT. Translation: CASSSYTDTQYF.

V gene TRBV10-3 combines with J gene TRBJ2-6, with 9 bases aligning to TRBD1. The CDR3 runs to 17 residues. With 4 bases clipped from V and 2 bases from J, the junction kept 6 bases outside the gene matches. Germline V gives CDR1 ENHRY, CDR2 SYGVKD. This chain's CDR3 is CAISGQGQGAGANVLTF. CDR3 DNA: TGTGCCATCAGTGGCCAGGGACAGGGAGCTGGGGCCAACGTCCTGACTTTC.

Of note for this clone: A read error may account for a junction end that differs from germline. The chain links TRBV7-9 to TRBJ2-3; possible D gene TRBD1, 6 bases. The CDR3 contains 15 residues. In germline, CDR1 is SEHNR, CDR2 FQNEAQ (reference sequence). CDR3 coding DNA: TGTTCCAGCAGCTTATCAGTAGGGGGAACAGATACGCAGTATTTT. Protein sequence: CSSSLSVGGTDTQYF. The variable domain in full, with the rest retrieved from reference TRBV7-9 and TRBJ2-3, is DTGVSQNPRHKITKRGQNVTFRCDPISEHNRLYWYRQTLGQGPEFLTYFQNEAQLEKSRLLSDRFSAERPKGSFSTLEIQRTEQGDSAMYLCSSSLSVGGTDTQYFGPGTRLTVL.

This chain links TRBV9 with TRBJ2-7, with 9 bases fitting TRBD2. V shed 3 bases, J shed 1 base, and the junction held 2 bases outside the gene matches. This CDR3 contains 14 residues. Germline V gene data show CDR1 as SGDLS and CDR2 as YYNGEE. CDR3 protein: CASSASGGSYEQYF. The CDR3 bases are TGTGCCAGCAGCGCCAGCGGGGGGTCCTACGAGCAGTACTTC.

The gene calls are TRBV11-1 and TRBJ2-1, with 7 positions matching TRBD2. Germline CDR1 is SGHAT and CDR2 is FQDESV (reference sequence). V was clipped by 1 base and J by 9 bases; unmatched bases: 9. The CDR3 has 15 amino acids. CDR3 bases: TGTGCCAGCAGCTTAGATGCGGGGGAGTTTAGTGAGCAGTTCTTC. Its translation is CASSLDAGEFSEQFF. Full variable domain (outside the CDR3, taken from reference TRBV11-1 and TRBJ2-1): EAEVAQSPRYKITEKSQAVAFWCDPISGHATLYWYRQILGQGPELLVQFQDESVVDDSQLPKDRFSAERLKGVDSTLKIQPAELGDSAMYLCASSLDAGEFSEQFFGPGTRLTVL.

The chain recombines TRBV6-1 with TRBJ2-7; perhaps TRBD1 as D (6 bases). Trimming removed 7 bases at V and 2 bases at J, with 18 bases between. From germline, CDR1 is MNHNS and CDR2 SASEGT. The CDR3 has 15 amino acids. The chain's CDR3 is CASIPPGQTPYEQYF. CDR3 nucleotides: TGTGCCAGCATTCCTCCGGGACAAACCCCCTACGAGCAGTACTTC.

The gene calls are TRBV30 and TRBJ2-3; perhaps TRBD2 as D (6 bases). The germline gives CDR1 GTSNPN, CDR2 SVGIG (reference sequence). The CDR3 contains 15 residues. Trimming left V 5 bases short and J 0 bases short, with 15 bases between. The CDR3 here is CAWGRGTPSTDTQYF. The CDR3 DNA is TGTGCCTGGGGTCGGGGGACCCCTAGCACAGATACGCAGTATTTT.

The chain joins TRBV9 to TRBJ1-2; perhaps TRBD1 as D (5 bases). The CDR3 runs 15 residues. Germline V lookup: CDR1 SGDLS, CDR2 YYNGEE. The V and J ends lost 1 base and 5 bases respectively, with 15 bases between them. CDR3 in amino acids: CASSVSGGETYGYTF. The CDR3 region has the DNA TGTGCCAGCAGCGTATCTGGGGGGGAGACGTATGGCTACACCTTC.

This clone was recorded only once. V is TRBV30 and J is TRBJ1-6; tentative D call: TRBD1 (6 bases). CDR1 GTSNPN and CDR2 SVGIG come from the germline V gene (reference sequence). The CDR3 has 12 residues. The CDR3: CAIGQPNSPLHF. CDR3 DNA sequence: TGTGCTATCGGACAGCCCAATTCACCCCTCCACTTT.

In this sample, this clone turned up a few times. The chain links TRBV4-3 to TRBJ1-1, with 9 bases aligning to TRBD1. Germline assignment: CDR1 LGHNA and CDR2 YSLEER. The CDR3 is 18 residues long. The junction had 13 bases not matched to a gene; V was cut back by 0 bases and J by 5 bases. The DNA of the CDR3 is TGCGCCAGCAGCCAAGACCCCCCCACAGGGGGCACGAGTACTGAAGCTTTCTTT. This translates into CASSQDPPTGGTSTEAFF.

This clone showed up just a few times. The V and J genes are TRBV5-8 and TRBJ1-4; 11 bases are shared with TRBD1. The CDR3 runs 16 residues. Per the germline V gene, CDR1 is SGHTS and CDR2 is YDEGEE. V was pared by 3 bases and J by 6 bases, with 7 bases of the junction left unmatched. CDR3 amino acids: CASSWGQGDRYEKLFF. The CDR3 DNA is TGTGCCAGCAGCTGGGGACAGGGGGATCGGTATGAAAAACTGTTTTTT. The full variable domain, in which reference TRBV5-8 and TRBJ1-4 provide the parts outside the CDR3, is EAGVTQSPTHLIKTRGQQATLRCSPISGHTSVYWYQQALGLGLQFLLWYDEGEERNRGNFPPRFSGRQFPNYSSELNVNALELEDSALYLCASSWGQGDRYEKLFFGSGTQLSVL.

This chain uses TRBV30 with TRBJ2-7; maybe TRBD1 (6 bases). The CDR3 totals 13 residues. Germline V gene lookup returns CDR1 GTSNPN and CDR2 SVGIG (reference sequence). V lost 5 bases and J 2 bases, leaving 13 bases between the germline ends. The CDR3 DNA follows: TGTGCCTGGTCGACAGGTCAGACCTACGAGCAGTACTTC. Translation gives CAWSTGQTYEQYF. Filled out from reference TRBV30 and TRBJ2-7, the complete variable domain reads SQTIHQWPATLVQPVGSPLSLECTVEGTSNPNLYWYRQAAGRGLQLLFYSVGIGQISSEVPQNLSASRPQDRQFILSSKKLLLSDSGFYLCAWSTGQTYEQYFGPGTRLTVT.

The V and J genes are TRBV15 and TRBJ1-2; D ambiguous. Trimming took 5 bases from V and 8 from J, leaving 18 bases between them. This CDR3 has 14 residues. Per germline, CDR1 LNHNV and CDR2 YYDKDF (reference sequence). The CDR3 sequence: CATSVRSALQGYTF. For the CDR3, the DNA is TGTGCCACCAGCGTTCGAAGTGCCCTCCAGGGCTACACCTTC.

V is TRBV6-6 and J is TRBJ1-2; D remains unclear. V lost 0 bases and J 5 bases, leaving 4 bases between the germline ends. This CDR3 is built from 12 residues. The germline V gene has CDR1 MNHNY and CDR2 SVGAGI (reference sequence). For the CDR3, the DNA is TGTGCCAGCAGTTACTCGGAGTATGGCTACACCTTC. This encodes CASSYSEYGYTF.

This chain connects TRBV5-1 to TRBJ1-4; perhaps TRBD1 as D (5 bases). The germline gives CDR1 SGHRS, CDR2 YFSETQ. The CDR3 is 16 amino acids. Trimming took 0 bases from V and 0 from J, leaving 9 bases between them. CDR3 DNA sequence: TGCGCCAGCAGCTTGGTGGCGGGGGCAACTAATGAAAAACTGTTTTTT. It codes for CASSLVAGATNEKLFF.

The V and J genes are TRBV6-5 and TRBJ2-6, with 8 bases fitting TRBD2. This CDR3 spans 16 amino acids. The germline CDR1 and CDR2 sequences are MNHEY and SVGAGI. Losses at the gene ends were 4 bases for V and 4 bases for J; bases not matched to a gene: 6. The CDR3 is CASSFGVAGGANVLTF. Here the CDR3 DNA reads TGTGCCAGCAGTTTCGGGGTAGCGGGAGGGGCCAACGTCCTGACTTTC.

The chain links TRBV7-2 to TRBJ1-3, with TRBD1 matching 9 bases. The germline CDR1 and CDR2 sequences are SGHTA and FQGNSA. This CDR3 is built from 19 residues. V lost 4 bases to trimming and J lost 2 bases; unmatched junction nucleotides: 15. The DNA for the CDR3 is TGTGCCAGCAGCTCTCATTCCTCAACGGGACAGGGCGCTGGAAACACCATATATTTT. Translated, it gives CASSSHSSTGQGAGNTIYF. Full variable domain (outside the CDR3, taken from reference TRBV7-2 and TRBJ1-3): GAGVSQSPSNKVTEKGKDVELRCDPISGHTALYWYRQSLGQGLEFLIYFQGNSAPDKSGLPSDRFSAERTGGSVSTLTIQRTQQEDSAVYLCASSSHSSTGQGAGNTIYFGEGSWLTVV.